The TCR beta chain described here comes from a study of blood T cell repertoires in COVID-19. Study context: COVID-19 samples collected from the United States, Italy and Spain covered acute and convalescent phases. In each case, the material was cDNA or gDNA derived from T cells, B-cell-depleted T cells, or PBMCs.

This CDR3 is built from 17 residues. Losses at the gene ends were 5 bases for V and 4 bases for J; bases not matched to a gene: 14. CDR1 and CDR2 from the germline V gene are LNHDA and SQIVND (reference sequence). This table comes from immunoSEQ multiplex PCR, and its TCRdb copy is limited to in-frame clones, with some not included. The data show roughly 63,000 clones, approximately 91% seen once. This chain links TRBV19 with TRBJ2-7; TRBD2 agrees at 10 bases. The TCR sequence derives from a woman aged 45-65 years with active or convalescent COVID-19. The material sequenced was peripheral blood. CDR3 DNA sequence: TGTGCCAGTAGTGCCAGCGGGAGGGCCCGCGGTGTTTACGAGCAGTACTTC. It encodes CASSASGRARGVYEQYF. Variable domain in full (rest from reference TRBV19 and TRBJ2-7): DGGITQSPKYLFRKEGQNVTLSCEQNLNHDAMYWYRQDPGQGLRLIYYSQIVNDFQKGDIAEGYSVSREKKESFPLTVTSAQKNPTAFYLCASSASGRARGVYEQYFGPGTRLTVT.